These T cell receptor beta chains were read from a single sample in a study of memory CD4+ T cells and cytomegalovirus serostatus. TCRdb keeps only in-frame clones here, not all; method: immunoSEQ multiplex PCR. Among 45,000 or so clones listed, 75% to 85% were seen once. Sequences were obtained from memory CD4+ T cells from blood. The receptors shown here come from an adult in good health and CMV-seronegative. Each CDR3 is given with its conserved first and last residue. A D gene is named only where the DNA matches it firmly. Size is stated for part of the rows, as once, few or many counts, or as a class when the clone is expanded.

DNA: TGTGCCACCAGCCGGGACAGGGGAAGAGAGCAGTACTTC; CDR3: CATSRDRGREQYF; length: 13; size: NA; V: TRBV15; J: TRBJ2-7; D: TRBD1
DNA: TGTGCCTGGAGGGCCAACACTGAAGCTTTCTTT; CDR3: CAWRANTEAFF; length: 11; size: few; V: TRBV30; J: TRBJ1-1; D: NA
DNA: TGTGCCAGCAGCGCCCGGGCGGGGCGGGAGATGACAGATACGCAGTATTTT; CDR3: CASSARAGREMTDTQYF; length: 17; size: NA; V: TRBV11-2; J: TRBJ2-3; D: TRBD2
DNA: TGTGCCAGCAGTTACCGAGACAGAAATTATGGCTACACCTTC; CDR3: CASSYRDRNYGYTF; length: 14; size: NA; V: TRBV6-5; J: TRBJ1-2; D: NA
DNA: TGCAGTGCTCTGGGTGCCGGGGAGCTGTTTTTT; CDR3: CSALGAGELFF; length: 11; size: few; V: TRBV20-1; J: TRBJ2-2; D: NA
DNA: TGTGCCAGCAGCTTAGAAGGACAGACCTACGAGCAGTACTTC; CDR3: CASSLEGQTYEQYF; length: 14; size: NA; V: TRBV7-8; J: TRBJ2-7; D: NA
DNA: TGTGCCAGCAGTAGGGGGACAGGCGGGAGCTCCTATAATTCACCCCTCCACTTT; CDR3: CASSRGTGGSSYNSPLHF; length: 18; size: NA; V: TRBV25-1; J: TRBJ1-6; D: TRBD1
DNA: TGTGCCAGCAGCGCCCTAGGAGCTAACTATGGCTACACCTTC; CDR3: CASSALGANYGYTF; length: 14; size: NA; V: TRBV21-1; J: TRBJ1-2; D: NA
DNA: TGTGCCAGCAGGCGGAATGAAAAACTGTTTTTT; CDR3: CASRRNEKLFF; length: 11; size: NA; V: TRBV2; J: TRBJ1-4; D: NA
DNA: TGCAGTGCTAGTAGGGACGGGGGCTACACCTTC; CDR3: CSASRDGGYTF; length: 11; size: NA; V: TRBV20-1; J: TRBJ1-2; D: NA
DNA: TGTGCCAGCTCACTAGGAACAACCGGACGATACATCTACGAGCAGTACTTC; CDR3: CASSLGTTGRYIYEQYF; length: 17; size: NA; V: TRBV18; J: TRBJ2-7; D: NA
DNA: TGTGCCAGCTCACGGAGCGGGAGCACAGATACGCAGTATTTT; CDR3: CASSRSGSTDTQYF; length: 14; size: NA; V: TRBV18; J: TRBJ2-3; D: NA
DNA: TGTGCCATCAGTGAGTCGGGGGGTACGCAGTATTTT; CDR3: CAISESGGTQYF; length: 12; size: NA; V: TRBV10-3; J: TRBJ2-3; D: NA
DNA: TGTGCCAGCAGCTTTGACAGGGGCCTTCGGGAGCAGTACTTC; CDR3: CASSFDRGLREQYF; length: 14; size: NA; V: TRBV5-6; J: TRBJ2-7; D: TRBD1
DNA: TGCAGCGTTGCGGCTAGCGGGGGGGACAATGAGCAGTTCTTC; CDR3: CSVAASGGDNEQFF; length: 14; size: NA; V: TRBV29-1; J: TRBJ2-1; D: TRBD2
DNA: TGTGCCAGCAGTGAAGGGGCTCCCCCCGGGCAGTTCTTC; CDR3: CASSEGAPPGQFF; length: 13; size: NA; V: TRBV6-1; J: TRBJ2-1; D: NA
DNA: TGTGCCAGTACCCGGGGACAGGGCCCCGACTATGGCTACACCTTC; CDR3: CASTRGQGPDYGYTF; length: 15; size: NA; V: TRBV19; J: TRBJ1-2; D: TRBD1
DNA: TGTGCCAGCTGCGGGACAGGGTTCTACAATGAGCAGTTCTTC; CDR3: CASCGTGFYNEQFF; length: 14; size: NA; V: TRBV27; J: TRBJ2-1; D: TRBD1
DNA: TGTGCCAGCACTCCGTCCGGGGGATGGTCCTACGAGCAGTACTTC; CDR3: CASTPSGGWSYEQYF; length: 15; size: NA; V: TRBV25-1; J: TRBJ2-7; D: NA
DNA: TGTGCCGTCCAGGTCAGGAACAACTATGGCTACACCTTC; CDR3: CAVQVRNNYGYTF; length: 13; size: NA; V: TRBV6-1; J: TRBJ1-2; D: NA
DNA: TGTGCCAGTAGACAGGGAACAACCGGGGAGCTGTTTTTT; CDR3: CASRQGTTGELFF; length: 13; size: NA; V: TRBV19; J: TRBJ2-2; D: NA
DNA: TGTGCCAGCAGTCCGGACTTGGGTGTCAAAAACATTCAGTACTTC; CDR3: CASSPDLGVKNIQYF; length: 15; size: NA; V: TRBV6-6; J: TRBJ2-4; D: NA
DNA: TGTGCCAGCAGTTCCCCGCCCCCACAGACCAACTATGGCTACACCTTC; CDR3: CASSSPPPQTNYGYTF; length: 16; size: NA; V: TRBV28; J: TRBJ1-2; D: NA